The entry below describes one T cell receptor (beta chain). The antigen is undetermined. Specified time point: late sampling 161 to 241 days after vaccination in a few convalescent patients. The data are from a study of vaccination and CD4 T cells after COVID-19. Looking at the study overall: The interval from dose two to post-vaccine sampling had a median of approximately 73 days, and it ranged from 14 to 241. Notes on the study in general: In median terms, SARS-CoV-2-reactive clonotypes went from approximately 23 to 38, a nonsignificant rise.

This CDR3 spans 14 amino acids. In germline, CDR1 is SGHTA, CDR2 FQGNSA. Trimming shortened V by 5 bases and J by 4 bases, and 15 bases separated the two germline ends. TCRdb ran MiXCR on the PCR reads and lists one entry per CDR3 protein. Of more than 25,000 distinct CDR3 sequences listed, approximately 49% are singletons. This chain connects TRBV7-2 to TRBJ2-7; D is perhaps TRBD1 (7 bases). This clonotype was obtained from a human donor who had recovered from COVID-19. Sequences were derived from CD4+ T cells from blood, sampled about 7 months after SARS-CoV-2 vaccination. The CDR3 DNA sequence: TGTGCCAGCAGCCCTGGGGGGACAGCTTACGAGCAGTACTTC. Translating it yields CASSPGGTAYEQYF.